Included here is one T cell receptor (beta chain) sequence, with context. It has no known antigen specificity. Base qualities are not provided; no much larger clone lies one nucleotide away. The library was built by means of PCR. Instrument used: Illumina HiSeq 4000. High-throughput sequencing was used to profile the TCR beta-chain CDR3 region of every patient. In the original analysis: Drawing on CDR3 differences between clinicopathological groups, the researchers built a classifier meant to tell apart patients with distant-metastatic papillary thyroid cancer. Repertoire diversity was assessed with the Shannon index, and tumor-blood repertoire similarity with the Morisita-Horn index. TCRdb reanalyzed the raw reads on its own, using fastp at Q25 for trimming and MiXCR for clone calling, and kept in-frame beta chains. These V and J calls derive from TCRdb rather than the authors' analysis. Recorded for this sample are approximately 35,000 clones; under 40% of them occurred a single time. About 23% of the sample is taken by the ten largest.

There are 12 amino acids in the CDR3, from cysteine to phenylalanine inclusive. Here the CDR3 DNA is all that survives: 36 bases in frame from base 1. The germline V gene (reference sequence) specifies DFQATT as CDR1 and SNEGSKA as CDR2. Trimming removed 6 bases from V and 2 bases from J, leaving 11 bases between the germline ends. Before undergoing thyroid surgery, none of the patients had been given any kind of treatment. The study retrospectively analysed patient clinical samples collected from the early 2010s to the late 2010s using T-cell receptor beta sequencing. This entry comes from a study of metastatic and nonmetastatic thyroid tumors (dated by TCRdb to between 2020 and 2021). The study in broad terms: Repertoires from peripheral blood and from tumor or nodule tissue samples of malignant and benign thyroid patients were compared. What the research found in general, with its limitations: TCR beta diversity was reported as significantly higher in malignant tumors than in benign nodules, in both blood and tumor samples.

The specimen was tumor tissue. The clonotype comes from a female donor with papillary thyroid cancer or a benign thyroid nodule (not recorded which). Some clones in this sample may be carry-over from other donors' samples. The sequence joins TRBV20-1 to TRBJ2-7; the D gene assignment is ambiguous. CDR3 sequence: CSARREAYEQYF. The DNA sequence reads TGCAGTGCCAGGAGAGAAGCCTACGAGCAGTACTTC.